This passage covers 32 T cell receptor beta chains from one sample sequenced in a study of T-cell memory formation after mild COVID-19. TCRdb reanalysed the 5' RACE reads using MiXCR and keeps one entry per CDR3 protein. The sample has about 410,000 distinct CDR3 sequences, under 20% seen once. The sequenced sample was PBMCs or a T cell subset sorted from them (not recorded which). Every receptor here comes from a man younger than 35 who had mild COVID-19 (a few samples of this study predate the infection). Cell type and time point are not known.

The V call is TRBV21-1, the J call TRBJ2-4. TRBV21-1 represents a pseudogene. The CDR3 length is 13 residues. The CDR3: CARFQADKNIQYF. Here the CDR3 DNA reads TGTGCCAGGTTCCAGGCGGACAAAAACATTCAGTACTTC.

This clonotype is a singleton in its sample. V and J are TRBV11-3 and TRBJ2-1; unclear D gene. There are 12 residues in the CDR3. CDR1 is SGHNT and CDR2 is YENEEA in the germline V gene. With 5 bases removed from V and 8 bases from J, the gap between germline ends came to 10 bases. CDR3 sequence (DNA): TGTGCCAGCAGCCTAAACCGGGATGAGCAGTTCTTC. It specifies CASSLNRDEQFF. Drawing the rest from reference TRBV11-3 and TRBJ2-1, the complete variable domain is EAGVVQSPRYKIIEKKQPVAFWCNPISGHNTLYWYLQNLGQGPELLIRYENEEAVDDSQLPKDRFSAERLKGVDSTLKIQPAELGDSAVYLCASSLNRDEQFFGPGTRLTVL.

The sample holds a few counts of this clonotype. As DNA, the CDR3 is TGTGCCACCAGTGATTCCCCAGGGGGCTCCTACAATGAGCAGTTCTTC. Translation gives CATSDSPGGSYNEQFF. The V and J genes are TRBV24-1 and TRBJ2-1; 7 nucleotides agree with TRBD1. V lost 2 bases to trimming and J lost 0 bases; unmatched junction nucleotides: 3. The CDR3 totals 16 residues. Germline V CDR1 and CDR2: KGHDR, SFDVKD.

This clonotype was counted a few times. The CDR3: CASSYQLAAQETQYF. The CDR3 bases are TGTGCCAGCAGTTATCAACTCGCGGCACAAGAGACCCAGTACTTC. This rearrangement joins TRBV6-5 to TRBJ2-5; D call uncertain. V gave up 3 bases and J gave up 2 bases, with 13 bases separating them. Germline V gene sequence: CDR1 MNHEY, CDR2 SVGAGI. The CDR3 is 15 residues long.

This sequence joins TRBV7-2 and TRBJ1-1; TRBD1 might be the D (6 bases). The germline V and J ends were trimmed by 1 base and 8 bases, with 17 bases remaining between them. The CDR3 runs to 15 residues. The germline V gene has CDR1 SGHTA and CDR2 FQGNSA. The CDR3 DNA reads as TGTGCCAGCAGCTTAGAGGGCAGGGGTTTTAGGGAAGCTTTCTTT. This sequence encodes CASSLEGRGFREAFF.

This clonotype showed up just a few times. The chain recombines TRBV5-4 with TRBJ2-3; 9 bases are shared with TRBD1. This CDR3 is 14 amino acids long. Losses at the gene ends were 5 bases for V and 5 bases for J; bases not matched to a gene: 6. Germline V CDR1 and CDR2: SGHNT, YYREEE (reference sequence). The CDR3 region has the DNA TGTGCCAGCAGTAGGACAGGGGTGGTAGATACGCAGTATTTT. Translation gives CASSRTGVVDTQYF.

V gene TRBV12-3 or TRBV12-4 combines with J gene TRBJ2-7; 7 bases are a match to TRBD1. There are 13 residues in the CDR3. V dropped 5 bases and J dropped 5; count of bases not matched to a gene: 6. The CDR3 sequence: CASSKTGYHEQYF. For the CDR3, the DNA is TGTGCCAGCAGTAAGACAGGGTACCACGAGCAGTACTTC.

This clonotype has just a few counts. The chain recombines TRBV7-3 with TRBJ1-1; D gene ambiguous. V gave up 5 bases and J gave up 1 base, with 11 bases separating them. CDR3 length equals 14 residues. CDR1 is SGHTA and CDR2 is FQGTGA in the germline V gene. The CDR3 reads CASSRWPSNTEAFF. The CDR3 bases are TGTGCCAGCAGCAGGTGGCCTTCGAACACTGAAGCTTTCTTT.

The chain employs TRBV20-1 and TRBJ1-1; TRBD1 is a possible D gene (6 bases). The length of the CDR3 is 14 residues. CDR1 DFQATT and CDR2 SNEGSKA come from the germline V gene (reference sequence). V was cut by 5 bases and J by 5 bases, with 18 bases left in between. Here the CDR3 DNA reads TGCAGTGCTCTTCCTAAGGGGGAGAAGACTGAAGCTTTCTTT. Amino acid sequence: CSALPKGEKTEAFF.

In its sample, this clonotype was seen a few times. The chain links TRBV3-1 to TRBJ2-4, with 8 bases fitting TRBD2. This CDR3 has 13 amino acids. Germline V gives CDR1 LGHDT, CDR2 YNNKEL (reference sequence). V was clipped by 3 bases and J by 10 bases; unmatched bases: 5. CDR3 sequence reads: CASSQREAGIQYF. Here the CDR3 DNA reads TGTGCCAGCAGCCAGCGGGAGGCAGGGATTCAGTACTTC.

This clonotype has a handful of counts. The chain combines TRBV29-1 with TRBJ1-2; D unresolved. This CDR3 spans 9 amino acids. The germline V gene has CDR1 SQVTM and CDR2 ANQGSEA. Trimming cost V 6 bases and J 7 bases, with 6 bases left between them. CDR3 sequence (DNA): TGCAGCGTGGGCCGTGGCTACACCTTC. Translation gives CSVGRGYTF.

This clonotype has a handful of counts. This chain joins TRBV11-2 and TRBJ1-2, with D tentatively TRBD1 (6 bases). Germline V lookup: CDR1 SGHAT, CDR2 FQNNGV. The V gene lost 5 bases and the J gene lost 2 bases, with 12 bases spanning the gap. There are 14 residues in the CDR3. The CDR3 protein is CASSPWGGNYGYTF. In DNA form, the CDR3 reads TGTGCCAGCAGCCCCTGGGGGGGCAACTATGGCTACACCTTC. Using reference TRBV11-2 and TRBJ1-2 for the parts outside the CDR3, the full variable domain is EAGVAQSPRYKIIEKRQSVAFWCNPISGHATLYWYQQILGQGPKLLIQFQNNGVVDDSQLPKDRFSAERLKGVDSTLKIQPAKLEDSAVYLCASSPWGGNYGYTFGSGTRLTVV.

The table lists this clonotype with a few counts. V is TRBV12-3 or TRBV12-4 and J is TRBJ1-6; D is unclear. The V and J ends lost 4 bases and 9 bases respectively, with 16 bases between them. There are 15 residues in the CDR3. CDR3 DNA: TGTGCCAGCAGTTCCAGCGAGGCCTTTAGTTCACCCCTCCACTTT. It codes for CASSSSEAFSSPLHF.

This clonotype was counted only a few times. This rearrangement joins TRBV24-1 to TRBJ1-2; D is possibly TRBD1 (5 bases). From germline, CDR1 is KGHDR and CDR2 SFDVKD. The CDR3 loop spans 12 amino acids. V was clipped by 4 bases and J by 8 bases, with 10 bases between them. DNA for the CDR3: TGTGCCACCAGTGAAAGGGGAAGGGGCTACACCTTC. Protein: CATSERGRGYTF.

This clonotype has only a few counts. This sequence joins TRBV10-3 and TRBJ1-1; TRBD1 matches at 7 bases. From germline, CDR1 is ENHRY and CDR2 SYGVKD. J gave up 0 bases and V 4 bases, and 5 bases lay outside the gene matches. The CDR3 contains 15 residues. CDR3 bases: TGTGCCATCAGTGGACAGGGAAATGTGAACACTGAAGCTTTCTTT. Residues: CAISGQGNVNTEAFF.

This clonotype was observed at least ten times. V is TRBV20-1 and J is TRBJ1-3; no firm D call. The V end lost 0 bases, the J end lost 0 bases, and 9 bases lay between the germline ends. The CDR3 totals 15 residues. Per the germline V gene, CDR1 is DFQATT and CDR2 is SNEGSKA (reference sequence). The CDR3: CSARDRQSSGNTIYF. The CDR3, as DNA: TGCAGTGCTAGAGATCGCCAGTCCTCTGGAAACACCATATATTTT.

This rearrangement joins TRBV4-1 to TRBJ2-3; TRBD2 might be the D (5 bases). CDR3 length: 14 amino acids. The germline gives CDR1 MGHRA, CDR2 YSYEKL. Trimming left V 1 base short and J 6 bases short, with 11 bases between. The CDR3 protein is CASSQGGFGDTQYF. CDR3 nucleotides: TGCGCCAGCAGCCAAGGAGGGTTCGGGGATACGCAGTATTTT.

The gene calls are TRBV27 and TRBJ2-7; D not certain. Trimming stripped 2 bases from V and 4 bases from J, with 12 bases between. CDR3 length: 14 residues. Germline V CDR1 and CDR2: MNHEY, SMNVEV (reference sequence). As DNA, the CDR3 is TGTGCCAGCAGTTTAGGGGTGGGTTATTACGAGCAGTACGTC. Its protein is CASSLGVGYYEQYV.

This clonotype was recorded a few times. The gene calls are TRBV3-1 and TRBJ1-1, with TRBD1 identical over 11 bases. The CDR3 consists of 16 residues. Germline V gives CDR1 LGHDT, CDR2 YNNKEL (reference sequence). The ends lost 4 bases at V and 1 base at J; junction bases unmatched: 5. CDR3 nucleotide sequence: TGTGCCAGCAGCCCGGGACAGGGGGTGGGGAACACTGAAGCTTTCTTT. Translated: CASSPGQGVGNTEAFF. Variable domain in full (rest from reference TRBV3-1 and TRBJ1-1): DTAVSQTPKYLVTQMGNDKSIKCEQNLGHDTMYWYKQDSKKFLKIMFSYNNKELIINETVPNRFSPKSPDKAHLNLHINSLELGDSAVYFCASSPGQGVGNTEAFFGQGTRLTVV.

This clonotype was seen a few times. The V gene is TRBV19, the J gene TRBJ2-1, with unresolved D. The CDR3 length is 13 residues. Trimming removed 5 bases from V and 3 bases from J, with 8 bases in between. Germline V gene sequence: CDR1 LNHDA, CDR2 SQIVND (reference sequence). CDR3 DNA: TGTGCCAGTAGTTCTAACTTCTACAATGAGCAGTTCTTC. It codes for CASSSNFYNEQFF.

This clonotype was seen only a few times. The rearrangement links TRBV20-1 to TRBJ1-4; 7 bases are shared with TRBD1. Germline lookup yields CDR1 DFQATT and CDR2 SNEGSKA (reference sequence). Unmatched junction bases numbered 9, after V lost 0 bases and J lost 11 bases. This CDR3 has 14 residues. CDR3 in amino acids: CSARDPMRGQKLFF. The CDR3 DNA is TGCAGTGCTAGAGATCCGATGAGGGGACAGAAACTGTTTTTT.

This clonotype was recorded a few times. This chain joins TRBV7-2 and TRBJ2-7, with TRBD2 identical over 9 bases. The CDR3 covers 16 residues. Germline assignment: CDR1 SGHTA and CDR2 FQGNSA. J lost 5 bases, V lost 4 bases, and 12 bases had no gene match. The CDR3 region has the DNA TGTGCCAGCAGCTCCCCCTTTGGAGCGGGGGGCCACGAGCAGTACGTC. Translating gives CASSSPFGAGGHEQYV.

This clonotype was counted a few times. V gene TRBV7-9 combines with J gene TRBJ1-1; D remains unclear. The germline V gene has CDR1 SEHNR and CDR2 FQNEAQ (reference sequence). Trimming took off 6 bases at V and 2 bases at J, with 13 bases between the two ends. CDR3 size: 14 residues. The CDR3 coding sequence is TGTGCCAGCAGTTACCGGACGCAAAACACTGAAGCTTTCTTT. It translates to CASSYRTQNTEAFF.

The chain links TRBV28 to TRBJ2-7; possibly TRBD1 for D (6 bases). The CDR3 extends over 14 amino acids. The V and J ends lost 3 bases and 3 bases respectively, with 12 bases between them. The germline V gene encodes CDR1 MDHEN and CDR2 SYDVKM. The CDR3 loop is CASSFSAGVYEQYV. Written as DNA, the CDR3 is TGTGCCAGCAGTTTCTCAGCAGGGGTCTACGAGCAGTACGTC.

This clonotype has a handful of counts. This chain uses TRBV7-2 with TRBJ2-2, with D possibly being TRBD2 (5 bases). This CDR3 is 14 amino acids long. The germline V and J ends were trimmed by 4 bases and 11 bases, with 17 bases remaining between them. Germline lookup yields CDR1 SGHTA and CDR2 FQGNSA. CDR3 sequence reads: CASSSTWTLGELFF. In DNA, the CDR3 is TGTGCCAGCAGCTCGACTTGGACTTTAGGAGAGCTGTTTTTT. Together with reference TRBV7-2 and TRBJ2-2, the CDR3 gives the full variable domain: GAGVSQSPSNKVTEKGKDVELRCDPISGHTALYWYRQSLGQGLEFLIYFQGNSAPDKSGLPSDRFSAERTGGSVSTLTIQRTQQEDSAVYLCASSSTWTLGELFFGEGSRLTVL.

This clonotype was seen more than once but under ten times. The chain carries TRBV12-5 and TRBJ1-5; TRBD1 might be the D (6 bases). V was shortened by 3 bases and J by 2 bases, with 14 bases between the two germline ends. The CDR3 loop spans 16 amino acids. Germline CDR1 LGHNT, CDR2 FRNRAP. The CDR3 bases are TGTGCTAGTGGTTTAATACAGGGTTCGGGCAATCAGCCCCAGCATTTT. Translating it yields CASGLIQGSGNQPQHF.

This clonotype was counted between two and nine times. The V call is TRBV7-9, the J call TRBJ2-7; 9 positions match TRBD1. After removal of 4 bases from V and 5 bases from J, the junction contained 12 bases not matched to a gene. The CDR3 contains 16 residues. CDR1 is SEHNR and CDR2 is FQNEAQ in the germline V gene (reference sequence). The CDR3: CASSSRVGTGRDEQYF. DNA of the CDR3: TGTGCCAGCAGCTCCCGGGTTGGGACAGGGAGGGACGAGCAGTACTTC.

The chain couples TRBV4-2 to TRBJ1-2; 8 bases agree with TRBD1. Germline CDR1 reads LGHNA; CDR2 reads YNFKEQ. The CDR3 covers 15 residues. The V and J ends lost 0 bases and 8 bases, in that order; junction bases with no gene match: 8. CDR3 in amino acids: CASSQDIRQGYGYTF. The CDR3 nucleotides read TGTGCCAGCAGCCAAGATATCAGACAGGGGTACGGCTACACCTTC.

The rearrangement joins TRBV6-5 to TRBJ1-2; tentative D call: TRBD1 (5 bases). Trimming shortened V by 1 base and J by 8 bases, and 17 bases separated the two germline ends. CDR1 and CDR2 from the germline V gene are MNHEY and SVGAGI. There are 15 residues in the CDR3. The CDR3 nucleotides read TGTGCCAGCAGTTACTACAAGGACAATAAAGGGGGCTACACCTTC. Translating gives CASSYYKDNKGGYTF.

The V call is TRBV7-9, the J call TRBJ1-5, with D perhaps TRBD1 (5 bases). V gave up 5 bases and J gave up 6 bases, with 17 bases separating them. This CDR3 is built from 15 residues. Germline V CDR1 and CDR2: SEHNR, FQNEAQ (reference sequence). CDR3 DNA sequence: TGTGCCAGCAGCCAGACCCAGGAGCAGGGTCAGCCCCAGCATTTT. Translating gives CASSQTQEQGQPQHF.

The genes are TRBV5-1 and TRBJ2-1; a possible D gene is TRBD1 (6 bases). There are 15 residues in the CDR3. Trimming shortened V by 4 bases and J by 3 bases, and 14 bases separated the two germline ends. The germline CDR1 and CDR2 sequences are SGHRS and YFSETQ. CDR3 bases: TGCGCCAGCAGCCCGGGACAAACGAACTACAATGAGCAGTTCTTC. It specifies CASSPGQTNYNEQFF.

This clonotype has at least ten counts. This chain uses TRBV7-9 with TRBJ2-7; 7 nucleotides line up with TRBD1. CDR3 length: 14 residues. Germline trimming cut 5 bases from V and 2 bases from J; bases unmatched to any gene: 6. The germline V gene encodes CDR1 SEHNR and CDR2 FQNEAQ (reference sequence). The CDR3 sequence is CASSNWDSPYEQYF. The CDR3 nucleotides read TGTGCCAGCAGCAACTGGGACAGTCCCTACGAGCAGTACTTC. Full variable domain (rest looked up from reference TRBV7-9 and TRBJ2-7): DTGVSQNPRHKITKRGQNVTFRCDPISEHNRLYWYRQTLGQGPEFLTYFQNEAQLEKSRLLSDRFSAERPKGSFSTLEIQRTEQGDSAMYLCASSNWDSPYEQYFGPGTRLTVT.